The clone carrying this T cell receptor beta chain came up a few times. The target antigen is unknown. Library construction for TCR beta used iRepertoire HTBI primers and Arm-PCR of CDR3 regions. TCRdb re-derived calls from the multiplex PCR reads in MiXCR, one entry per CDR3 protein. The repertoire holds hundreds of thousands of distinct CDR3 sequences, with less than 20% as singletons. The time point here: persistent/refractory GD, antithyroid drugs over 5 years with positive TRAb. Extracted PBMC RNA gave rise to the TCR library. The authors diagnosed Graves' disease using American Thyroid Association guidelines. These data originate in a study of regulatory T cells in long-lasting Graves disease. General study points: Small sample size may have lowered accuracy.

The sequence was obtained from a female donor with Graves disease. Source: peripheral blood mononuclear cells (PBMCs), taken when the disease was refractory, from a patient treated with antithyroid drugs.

DNA of the CDR3: TGTGCCACCAGCAGAGACTCGGGGGGATTAGAAAACGAGCAGTACTTC. Its protein product is CATSRDSGGLENEQYF. The chain carries TRBV15 and TRBJ2-7; 7 bases match TRBD2. The CDR3 totals 16 residues. Germline CDR1 LNHNV, CDR2 YYDKDF (reference sequence). Trimming took 0 bases from V and 5 from J; bases not matched to a gene: 10.